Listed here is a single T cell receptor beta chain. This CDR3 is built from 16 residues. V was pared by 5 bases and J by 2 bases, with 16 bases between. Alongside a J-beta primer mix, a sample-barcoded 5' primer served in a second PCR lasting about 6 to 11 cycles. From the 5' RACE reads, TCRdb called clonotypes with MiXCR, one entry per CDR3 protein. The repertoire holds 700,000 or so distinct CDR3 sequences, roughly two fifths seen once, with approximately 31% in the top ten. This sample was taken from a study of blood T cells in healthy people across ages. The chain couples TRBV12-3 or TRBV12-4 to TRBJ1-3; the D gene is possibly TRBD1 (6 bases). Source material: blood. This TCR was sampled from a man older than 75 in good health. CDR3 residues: CASSPTRGGTGNTIYF. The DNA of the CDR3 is TGTGCCAGCAGTCCCACAAGAGGGGGTACTGGAAACACCATATATTTT.